Listed below are T cell receptor beta chains from one sample, sequenced in a study of identical twins. TCRdb called the 5' RACE reads again in MiXCR, with one record for every CDR3 protein. Among about 330,000 distinct CDR3 sequences, 9% to 15% were seen once, and the ten largest hold approximately 7.9%. The same data also went into a second study, on yellow fever vaccine responses in identical twins.

The sequenced material came from CD8+ T cells sorted from blood. The receptors were gathered from a woman between 18 and 30 years old in good health. Both conserved end residues are part of each CDR3. Fields, in order: V gene, clone size, J gene, D gene, CDR3 protein, CDR3 DNA. D genes are given only for firm matches. Part of the rows lack a size; the others show once, few, many or a class for expanded clones.

V: TRBV12-3/TRBV12-4
size: few
J: TRBJ2-1
D: .
CDR3: CASSLPGSATYNEQFF
DNA: TGTGCCAGCAGTTTACCTGGGTCAGCCACCTACAATGAGCAGTTCTTC

V: TRBV2
size: few
J: TRBJ2-3
D: TRBD2
CDR3: CASSPGGRLASSTDTQYF
DNA: TGTGCCAGCAGTCCGGGGGGGAGACTAGCGTCGAGCACAGATACGCAGTATTTT

V: TRBV19
size: .
J: TRBJ2-1
D: .
CDR3: CASSGIPYNEQSF
DNA: TGTGCCAGTAGTGGGATTCCGTACAATGAGCAGTCCTTC

V: TRBV28
size: few
J: TRBJ2-7
D: .
CDR3: CASSLGMRGYEQYF
DNA: TGTGCCAGCAGTTTGGGCATGCGGGGCTACGAGCAGTACTTC

V: TRBV3-1
size: many
J: TRBJ2-7
D: .
CDR3: CASSQGSVDYEQYF
DNA: TGTGCCAGCAGCCAAGGTTCTGTAGACTACGAGCAGTACTTC

V: TRBV10-1
size: .
J: TRBJ2-7
D: .
CDR3: CASSESIGDEQYF
DNA: TGCGCCAGCAGTGAGTCGATTGGCGACGAGCAGTACTTC

V: TRBV10-3
size: few
J: TRBJ2-5
D: TRBD2
CDR3: CAISESGGVQETQYF
DNA: TGTGCCATCAGTGAGTCTGGGGGGGTACAAGAGACCCAGTACTTC

V: TRBV11-2
size: few
J: TRBJ2-5
D: .
CDR3: CASSLGMGLPQETQYF
DNA: TGTGCCAGCAGCTTAGGTATGGGACTGCCTCAAGAGACCCAGTACTTC

V: TRBV10-3
size: few
J: TRBJ1-6
D: .
CDR3: CAISGVTGPAPLHF
DNA: TGTGCCATCAGTGGGGTGACAGGCCCGGCACCCCTCCACTTT

V: TRBV7-2
size: .
J: TRBJ2-7
D: .
CDR3: CASSLGTKGITTYEQYF
DNA: TGTGCCAGCAGCTTAGGGACGAAGGGAATTACAACCTACGAGCAGTACTTC

V: TRBV7-6
size: .
J: TRBJ1-1
D: .
CDR3: CASSLGTLSAFF
DNA: TGTGCCAGCAGCTTAGGGACATTATCGGCTTTCTTT

V: TRBV11-2
size: .
J: TRBJ2-1
D: .
CDR3: CASSSLTSPHSRAPRNEQFF
DNA: TGTGCCAGCAGCTCTCTTACTAGCCCACATAGTCGGGCCCCACGCAATGAGCAGTTCTTC

V: TRBV11-2
size: few
J: TRBJ2-1
D: .
CDR3: CASSLASPEGQFF
DNA: TGTGCCAGCAGCTTAGCTAGTCCCGAGGGGCAGTTCTTC

V: TRBV28
size: .
J: TRBJ2-2
D: TRBD1
CDR3: CASSPPGTGNTGELFF
DNA: TGTGCCAGCAGTCCCCCCGGGACAGGGAACACCGGGGAGCTGTTTTTT

V: TRBV15
size: few
J: TRBJ2-1
D: .
CDR3: CATSRDHYNEQFF
DNA: TGTGCCACCAGCAGAGATCATTACAATGAGCAGTTCTTC

V: TRBV2
size: .
J: TRBJ1-2
D: .
CDR3: CASSEVDGGARNYGYTF
DNA: TGTGCCAGCAGTGAAGTGGACGGAGGCGCCCGAAACTATGGCTACACCTTC

V: TRBV27
size: many
J: TRBJ1-5
D: TRBD1
CDR3: CASSLSMRTGVQPQHF
DNA: TGTGCCAGCAGTTTATCGATGAGGACAGGGGTTCAGCCCCAGCATTTT

V: TRBV29-1
size: .
J: TRBJ2-3
D: TRBD2
CDR3: CSALLAGGPDTQYF
DNA: TGCAGCGCCCTACTAGCGGGGGGGCCAGATACGCAGTATTTT

V: TRBV28
size: few
J: TRBJ2-3
D: .
CDR3: CASSLTPAGAPTDTQYF
DNA: TGTGCCAGCAGTTTAACGCCAGCCGGGGCCCCCACAGATACGCAGTATTTT

V: TRBV5-8
size: few
J: TRBJ2-7
D: TRBD2
CDR3: CASSLPGLAGYEQYF
DNA: TGTGCCAGCAGCTTGCCGGGGCTAGCGGGCTACGAGCAGTACTTC

V: TRBV7-9
size: few
J: TRBJ2-5
D: .
CDR3: CASSPPLGRTYQETQYF
DNA: TGTGCCAGCAGCCCACCCTTGGGCAGGACCTACCAAGAGACCCAGTACTTC

V: TRBV28
size: .
J: TRBJ1-4
D: .
CDR3: CASSLFGASTNEKLFF
DNA: TGTGCCAGCAGTTTATTTGGGGCCTCAACTAATGAAAAACTGTTTTTT

V: TRBV3-1
size: .
J: TRBJ2-3
D: .
CDR3: CASSPRDTSTDTQYF
DNA: TGTGCCAGCAGCCCCCGGGACACCAGCACAGATACGCAGTATTTT

V: TRBV20-1
size: few
J: TRBJ2-7
D: TRBD1
CDR3: CSATSETGTYEQYF
DNA: TGCAGTGCTACCTCCGAGACAGGGACCTACGAGCAGTACTTC

V: TRBV11-3
size: few
J: TRBJ2-5
D: TRBD2
CDR3: CASSPPAGVGETQYF
DNA: TGTGCCAGCAGCCCTCCAGCGGGGGTAGGAGAGACCCAGTACTTC

V: TRBV4-1
size: .
J: TRBJ1-1
D: .
CDR3: CASSPGTQVNTEAFF
DNA: TGCGCCAGCAGCCCAGGGACTCAGGTAAACACTGAAGCTTTCTTT

V: TRBV20-1
size: .
J: TRBJ2-7
D: .
CDR3: CSAGTDAYEQYF
DNA: TGCAGTGCCGGGACTGATGCCTACGAGCAGTACTTC

V: TRBV24-1
size: .
J: TRBJ1-2
D: .
CDR3: CATSPEGDYGYTF
DNA: TGTGCCACCAGCCCCGAGGGAGACTATGGCTACACCTTC

V: TRBV28
size: few
J: TRBJ2-3
D: .
CDR3: CASMGARTDTQYF
DNA: TGTGCCAGCATGGGGGCCCGCACAGATACGCAGTATTTT

V: TRBV5-1
size: .
J: TRBJ2-3
D: .
CDR3: CASSLGAVLEQIADTQYF
DNA: TGCGCCAGCAGCCTAGGTGCCGTCTTGGAACAAATTGCAGATACGCAGTATTTT

V: TRBV7-9
size: few
J: TRBJ1-1
D: .
CDR3: CASSRNRRSEAFF
DNA: TGTGCCAGCAGCCGAAACCGCCGATCTGAAGCTTTCTTT

V: TRBV6-1
size: .
J: TRBJ2-3
D: .
CDR3: CASSDWGGRDTQYF
DNA: TGTGCCAGCAGTGATTGGGGGGGCAGGGATACGCAGTATTTT

V: TRBV7-9
size: many
J: TRBJ2-7
D: .
CDR3: CAWHQGGNEQYF
DNA: TGTGCCTGGCACCAGGGGGGGAACGAGCAGTACTTC

V: TRBV4-1
size: .
J: TRBJ2-7
D: .
CDR3: CASSQGATGVDEQYF
DNA: TGCGCCAGCAGCCAAGGCGCCACCGGCGTCGACGAGCAGTACTTC

V: TRBV4-1
size: many
J: TRBJ2-7
D: .
CDR3: CASSQDFFEQYF
DNA: TGCGCCAGCAGCCAAGATTTTTTCGAGCAGTACTTC

V: TRBV3-1
size: .
J: TRBJ2-2
D: .
CDR3: CASSQQTPWKLSNTGELFF
DNA: TGTGCCAGCAGCCAGCAGACCCCTTGGAAACTCTCGAACACCGGGGAGCTGTTTTTT

V: TRBV29-1
size: many
J: TRBJ2-3
D: TRBD2
CDR3: CSVDEGLDLYF
DNA: TGCAGCGTGGACGAAGGACTAGACCTGTATTTT

V: TRBV24-1
size: .
J: TRBJ2-7
D: TRBD2
CDR3: CATSVDELADSYEQYF
DNA: TGTGCCACCAGTGTGGACGAACTAGCGGACTCCTACGAGCAGTACTTC

V: TRBV6-5
size: .
J: TRBJ1-4
D: .
CDR3: CASSYSSPTNEKLFF
DNA: TGTGCCAGCAGTTACTCCAGCCCAACTAATGAAAAACTGTTTTTT

V: TRBV4-1
size: few
J: TRBJ2-3
D: TRBD2
CDR3: CASSQDVLAGAPSTDTQYF
DNA: TGCGCCAGCAGCCAAGATGTCCTAGCGGGAGCCCCTAGCACAGATACGCAGTATTTT

V: TRBV10-2
size: few
J: TRBJ2-1
D: .
CDR3: CASSDQVPLVGEQFF
DNA: TGCGCCAGCAGTGACCAAGTCCCACTGGTAGGTGAGCAGTTCTTC

V: TRBV7-9
size: .
J: TRBJ2-1
D: TRBD2
CDR3: CASSLGPLAGFYNEQFF
DNA: TGTGCCAGCAGCTTAGGGCCCCTAGCGGGCTTCTACAATGAGCAGTTCTTC

V: TRBV6-1
size: few
J: TRBJ2-1
D: .
CDR3: CASSERQSNEQFF
DNA: TGTGCCAGCAGTGAACGCCAGTCCAATGAGCAGTTCTTC

V: TRBV7-8
size: many
J: TRBJ2-3
D: TRBD2
CDR3: CASSLGLAGGYDTQYF
DNA: TGTGCCAGCAGCTTAGGACTAGCGGGGGGTTACGATACGCAGTATTTT

V: TRBV27
size: few
J: TRBJ1-5
D: TRBD1
CDR3: CASSPWTGQQPQHF
DNA: TGTGCCAGCAGTCCCTGGACAGGACAACAGCCCCAGCATTTT

V: TRBV20-1
size: few
J: TRBJ1-1
D: .
CDR3: CSARDVRLDTEAFF
DNA: TGCAGTGCTAGAGATGTGAGGTTGGACACTGAAGCTTTCTTT

V: TRBV15
size: few
J: TRBJ1-1
D: .
CDR3: CATSRDTGSEAFF
DNA: TGTGCCACCAGCAGAGATACGGGCAGTGAAGCTTTCTTT

V: TRBV20-1
size: few
J: TRBJ1-2
D: .
CDR3: CSASGFGYGYTF
DNA: TGCAGTGCTAGCGGATTCGGCTATGGCTACACCTTC

V: TRBV7-9
size: few
J: TRBJ2-2
D: .
CDR3: CASSQPNPTSGELFF
DNA: TGTGCCAGCAGCCAGCCTAACCCTACTTCAGGGGAGCTGTTTTTT

V: TRBV20-1
size: .
J: TRBJ2-1
D: .
CDR3: CSAEEGTPDNEQFF
DNA: TGCAGTGCCGAGGAGGGGACCCCCGACAATGAGCAGTTCTTC

V: TRBV11-2
size: few
J: TRBJ2-3
D: .
CDR3: CASSLDAPFGQYF
DNA: TGTGCCAGCAGCTTAGATGCCCCCTTTGGGCAGTATTTT

V: TRBV20-1
size: .
J: TRBJ2-2
D: TRBD2
CDR3: CSARDPSGSVTGELFF
DNA: TGCAGTGCTAGAGACCCTAGCGGGAGTGTCACCGGGGAGCTGTTTTTT

V: TRBV27
size: .
J: TRBJ2-7
D: .
CDR3: CASLKDRRASGNYEQYF
DNA: TGTGCCAGCCTCAAGGACAGGCGGGCTAGCGGAAACTACGAGCAGTACTTC

V: TRBV28
size: few
J: TRBJ2-3
D: .
CDR3: CASSFSSDYTDTQYF
DNA: TGTGCCAGCAGTTTCTCTTCAGATTACACAGATACGCAGTATTTT

V: TRBV7-8
size: .
J: TRBJ2-5
D: .
CDR3: CASSLGVGAETQYF
DNA: TGTGCCAGCAGCTTAGGGGTGGGGGCGGAGACCCAGTACTTC

V: TRBV6-1
size: few
J: TRBJ2-7
D: .
CDR3: CASSPRSTFYEQYF
DNA: TGTGCCAGCAGTCCCCGGTCTACCTTCTACGAGCAGTACTTC

V: TRBV12-1
size: few
J: TRBJ2-1
D: .
CDR3: CASSHLAGIKSEQFF
DNA: TGTGCCAGCAGCCACCTAGCGGGGATAAAGAGTGAGCAGTTCTTC